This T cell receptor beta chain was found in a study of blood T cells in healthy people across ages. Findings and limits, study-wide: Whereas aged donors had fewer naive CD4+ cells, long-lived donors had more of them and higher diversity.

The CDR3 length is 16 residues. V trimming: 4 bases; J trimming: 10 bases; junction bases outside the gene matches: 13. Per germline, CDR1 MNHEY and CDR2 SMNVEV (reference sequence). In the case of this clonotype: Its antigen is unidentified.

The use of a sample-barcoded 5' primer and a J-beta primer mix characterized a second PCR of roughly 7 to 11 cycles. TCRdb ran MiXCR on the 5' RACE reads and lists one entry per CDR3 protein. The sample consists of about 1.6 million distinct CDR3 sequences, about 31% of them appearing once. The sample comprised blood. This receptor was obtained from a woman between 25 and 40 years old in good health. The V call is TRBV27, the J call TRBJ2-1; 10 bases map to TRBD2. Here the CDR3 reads CASSSYALAGAKEQFF. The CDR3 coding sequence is TGTGCCAGCAGTTCTTATGCGCTAGCGGGAGCCAAAGAGCAGTTCTTC.